One and the same sample provided the 9 T cell receptor beta chains below, sequenced in a study of blood T cell repertoires in COVID-19. Only in-frame clones appear in the TCRdb table, and some are missing; sequencing was by immunoSEQ multiplex PCR. The table has some 530,000 clones, 70% to 90% seen once. Sequences were obtained from peripheral blood. The source is a human donor in a cohort sampled during active COVID-19.

The rearrangement joins TRBV25-1 to TRBJ1-2; D is unclear. The germline V gene has CDR1 MGHDK and CDR2 SYGVNS. CDR3 size: 14 residues. V was trimmed by 4 bases and J by 3 bases, leaving 12 bases between them. CDR3 DNA sequence: TGTGCCAGCAGTGCGTCTGGCCCGTACTATGGCTACACCTTC. Its protein is CASSASGPYYGYTF.

V and J are TRBV2 and TRBJ2-7; 10 bases fit TRBD2. J gave up 3 bases and V 6 bases, and 8 bases lay outside the gene matches. CDR1 and CDR2 (germline): SNHLY, FYNNEI. This CDR3 region has 15 residues. CDR3 nucleotide sequence: TGTGCCAGCAGCCGCCTAGCGGGAGACAACTACGAGCAGTACTTC. This translates into CASSRLAGDNYEQYF.

This clone was detected only a few times. The V call is TRBV30, the J call TRBJ2-1; the D call may be TRBD1 or TRBD2 (6 bases each). Trimming removed 5 bases from V and 0 bases from J, with 11 bases in between. The CDR3 is 14 amino acids. The V gene's germline CDR1 is GTSNPN and CDR2 SVGIG (reference sequence). This CDR3 is CAWGGPSSYNEQFF. The CDR3 DNA reads TGTGCCTGGGGGGGGCCAAGCTCCTACAATGAGCAGTTCTTC.

This clone was observed once. The chain links TRBV19 to TRBJ1-6; 10 nucleotides align to TRBD1. The CDR3 consists of 15 residues. V lost 6 bases to trimming and J lost 10 bases; unmatched junction nucleotides: 9. Germline assignment: CDR1 LNHDA and CDR2 SQIVND (reference sequence). CDR3 nucleotide sequence: TGTGCCAGTAGGGGCCGGGACAGGGGAGTCTCACCCCTCCACTTT. Translated: CASRGRDRGVSPLHF.

As regards this clone: This CDR3 is also generated by other DNA sequences in the sample. DNA of the CDR3: TGTGCCAGCAGCGTAGGAGCCGGGGCCTACGAGCAGTACTTC. Amino acid sequence: CASSVGAGAYEQYF. The genes are TRBV9 and TRBJ2-7, with D perhaps matching TRBD2 (5 bases). Germline-derived CDR1 and CDR2 are SGDLS and YYNGEE. This CDR3 is built from 14 residues. Trimming stripped 0 bases from V and 2 bases from J, with 9 bases between.

V is TRBV9 and J is TRBJ2-7; 7 nucleotides match TRBD2. Germline values: CDR1 SGDLS, CDR2 YYNGEE. Trimming took 0 bases from V and 4 from J; bases not matched to a gene: 7. The CDR3 is made up of 15 amino acids. The CDR3: CASSVAGGGLYEQYF. The DNA for the CDR3 is TGTGCCAGCAGCGTAGCGGGCGGGGGACTTTACGAGCAGTACTTC.

Remarks on this clone: Other nucleotide sequences in the sample specify the same CDR3. The chain carries TRBV5-6 and TRBJ1-2, with D possibly being TRBD1 (5 bases). The germline V and J ends were trimmed by 0 bases and 3 bases, with 6 bases remaining between them. Germline V gene data show CDR1 as SGHDT and CDR2 as YYEEEE. CDR3 length: 13 residues. CDR3 DNA sequence: TGTGCCAGCAGCTTGGGCAGGGACTATGGCTACACCTTC. Translating gives CASSLGRDYGYTF.

This clone was counted between two and nine times. The V and J genes are TRBV19 and TRBJ2-7; weak D call: TRBD1 (5 bases). CDR3 size: 14 residues. The germline V and J ends were trimmed by 5 bases and 0 bases, with 11 bases remaining between them. The germline V gene has CDR1 LNHDA and CDR2 SQIVND (reference sequence). The CDR3 region has the DNA TGTGCCAGTAGTGTTGGGGCGAGCTCCTACGAGCAGTACTTC. Translation gives CASSVGASSYEQYF.

This chain's CDR3 is CASSHRNGVNYGYTF. CDR3 nucleotide sequence: TGTGCCAGCAGCCATCGAAACGGAGTGAACTATGGCTACACCTTC. V usage is TRBV7-2 and J usage is TRBJ1-2, with D hard to call. The CDR3 extends over 15 amino acids. V gave up 5 bases and J gave up 2 bases, with 15 bases separating them. Germline values: CDR1 SGHTA, CDR2 FQGNSA. Drawing the rest from reference TRBV7-2 and TRBJ1-2, the complete variable domain is GAGVSQSPSNKVTEKGKDVELRCDPISGHTALYWYRQSLGQGLEFLIYFQGNSAPDKSGLPSDRFSAERTGGSVSTLTIQRTQQEDSAVYLCASSHRNGVNYGYTFGSGTRLTVV.